This TCR beta chain stems from a study of cytomegalovirus exposure and HLA in healthy donors. Study-level information: Among around 170 million T cells, an earlier analysis found 117 million unique TCR beta sequences. Study-wide findings and caveats: What a later analysis showed was that several of the most significant clusters appeared linked to common viral pathogens. In a later analysis, specific HLA alleles were associated with some 16,000 TCR beta sequences at a 0.05 false discovery rate.

Germline V CDR1 and CDR2: SGDLS, YYNGEE. The CDR3 runs 14 residues. V was pared by 4 bases and J by 8 bases, with 13 bases between. A few counts support this clone. Its antigen is unknown. The primer mix had 60 Vbeta and 13 Jbeta primers. Using immunoSEQ multiplex PCR, the repertoire was profiled, and TCRdb retains in-frame clones only, with some absent. The table shows some 71,000 clones, with approximately 70% occurring only once. The chain employs TRBV9 and TRBJ1-6; perhaps TRBD1 as D (6 bases). This TCR was sampled from a woman aged 50 to 65 in good health and CMV-seropositive. Sequences were obtained from PBMCs. The CDR3 DNA reads as TGTGCCAGCAGCCTAACAGGGAGGGATTCACCCCTCCACTTT. It yields the protein CASSLTGRDSPLHF.